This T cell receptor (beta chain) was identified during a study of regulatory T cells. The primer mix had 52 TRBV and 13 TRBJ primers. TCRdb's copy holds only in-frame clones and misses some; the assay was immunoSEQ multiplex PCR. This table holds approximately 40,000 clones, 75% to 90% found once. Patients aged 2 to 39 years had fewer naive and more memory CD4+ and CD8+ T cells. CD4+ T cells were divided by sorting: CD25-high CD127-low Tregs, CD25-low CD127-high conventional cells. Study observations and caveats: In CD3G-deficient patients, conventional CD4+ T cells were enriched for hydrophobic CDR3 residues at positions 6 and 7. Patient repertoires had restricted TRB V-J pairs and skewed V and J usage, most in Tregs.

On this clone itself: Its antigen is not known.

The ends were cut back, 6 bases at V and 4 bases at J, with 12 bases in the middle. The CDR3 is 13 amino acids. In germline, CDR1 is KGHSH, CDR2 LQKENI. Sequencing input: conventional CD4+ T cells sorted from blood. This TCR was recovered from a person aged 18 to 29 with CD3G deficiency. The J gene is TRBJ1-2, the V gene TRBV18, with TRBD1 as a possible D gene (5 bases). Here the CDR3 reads CASSGTFGYGYTF. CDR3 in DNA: TGTGCCAGCTCTGGGACCTTCGGCTATGGCTACACCTTC.